These 32 T cell receptor beta chains originate from one sample sequenced in a study of T cell responses to AZD1222 COVID-19 vaccine. Sequenced by immunoSEQ multiplex PCR; TCRdb stores in-frame clones only, minus some. This table holds about 97,000 clones, over 75% found once. The sequenced sample was peripheral blood, obtained 28 days after the second AZD1222 dose. These receptors were obtained from an adult who received the AZD1222 COVID-19 vaccine.

This rearrangement joins TRBV6-2 or TRBV6-3 to TRBJ2-3; D unclear. The CDR3 contains 15 residues. The germline V and J ends were trimmed by 0 bases and 1 base, with 8 bases remaining between them. Germline V lookup: CDR1 MNHEY, CDR2 SVGEGT. CDR3 region: CASSYSMGGTDTQYF. The CDR3, as DNA: TGTGCCAGCAGTTACTCTATGGGCGGCACAGATACGCAGTATTTT.

The gene calls are TRBV11-2 and TRBJ2-7, with D perhaps matching TRBD1 (6 bases). The V gene lost 6 bases and the J gene lost 4 bases, with 13 bases spanning the gap. The CDR3 has 13 residues. In germline, CDR1 is SGHAT, CDR2 FQNNGV. The CDR3 nucleotides read TGTGCCAGCAGGAACAACAGGGTTTACGAGCAGTACTTC. Protein: CASRNNRVYEQYF.

This clone was detected only once. This rearrangement joins TRBV6-2 or TRBV6-3 to TRBJ1-1; 12 bases line up with TRBD1. The V gene's germline CDR1 is MNHEY and CDR2 SVGEGT. V was pared by 6 bases and J by 4 bases, with 15 bases of the junction left unmatched. The CDR3 is made up of 18 amino acids. CDR3 nucleotide sequence: TGTGCCAGCAGCCCTGTGGTCACGGGACAGGGGGCGATCACTGAAGCTTTCTTT. Its protein product is CASSPVVTGQGAITEAFF.

This sequence joins TRBV7-6 and TRBJ2-2; 9 bases line up with TRBD2. CDR1 is SGHVS, CDR2 FNYEAQ, per germline. This CDR3 contains 15 residues. Losses at the gene ends were 3 bases for V and 4 bases for J; bases not matched to a gene: 3. CDR3 nucleotide sequence: TGTGCCAGCAGCTTTTTGACTAGCGGCACCGGGGAGCTGTTTTTT. Translation: CASSFLTSGTGELFF.

This chain connects TRBV30 to TRBJ2-7; D not resolved. The CDR3 runs 14 residues. Trimming removed 0 bases at V and 1 base at J, with 10 bases between. The V gene's germline CDR1 is GTSNPN and CDR2 SVGIG (reference sequence). In DNA, the CDR3 is TGTGCCTGGAGTGTCGGCAGGCGATCCTACGAGCAGTACTTC. Amino acid sequence: CAWSVGRRSYEQYF. Supplemented by reference TRBV30 and TRBJ2-7, the full variable domain reads SQTIHQWPATLVQPVGSPLSLECTVEGTSNPNLYWYRQAAGRGLQLLFYSVGIGQISSEVPQNLSASRPQDRQFILSSKKLLLSDSGFYLCAWSVGRRSYEQYFGPGTRLTVT.

Remarks on this clone: Other DNA sequences in the same sample also yield this CDR3. The chain has TRBV27 and TRBJ2-1; 8 bases are shared with TRBD2. The CDR3 consists of 15 residues. V was clipped by 2 bases and J by 0 bases; unmatched bases: 0. Germline CDR1 reads MNHEY; CDR2 reads SMNVEV (reference sequence). CDR3 residues: CASSLTSGSYNEQFF. CDR3 bases: TGTGCCAGCAGTTTAACTAGCGGCTCCTACAATGAGCAGTTCTTC.

V is TRBV10-3 and J is TRBJ2-7, with TRBD2 matching 8 bases. The CDR3 is made up of 12 amino acids. Germline V lookup: CDR1 ENHRY, CDR2 SYGVKD. V shed 8 bases, J shed 5 bases, and the junction held 5 bases outside the gene matches. DNA of the CDR3: TGTGCCATCCACGGGGGGGGCCACGAGCAGTACTTC. This translates into CAIHGGGHEQYF.

V and J are TRBV18 and TRBJ1-6; no reliable D call. Germline loops: CDR1 KGHSH, CDR2 LQKENI. The V end was cut by 3 bases, the J end by 10 bases, with 13 bases between. CDR3 length equals 14 residues. The CDR3 bases are TGTGCCAGCTCACCCCTGGTGAGAGACTCACCCCTCCACTTT. This codes for CASSPLVRDSPLHF.

This chain uses TRBV19 with TRBJ2-1; D not certain. Germline CDR1 LNHDA, CDR2 SQIVND (reference sequence). V was cut by 8 bases and J by 7 bases, with 6 bases left in between. The CDR3 totals 10 residues. The CDR3 protein is CASSSNEQFF. DNA for the CDR3: TGTGCCAGTTCGAGTAATGAGCAGTTCTTC.

This clone came up once. The genes are TRBV5-1 and TRBJ1-3; TRBD1 aligns across 7 bases. The CDR3 runs 13 residues. J gave up 7 bases and V 3 bases, and 4 bases lay outside the gene matches. Germline V gene lookup returns CDR1 SGHRS and CDR2 YFSETQ. CDR3 sequence reads: CASSSDRANTIYF. CDR3 bases: TGCGCCAGCAGCTCCGACAGGGCTAACACCATATATTTT. The full variable domain, completed using reference TRBV5-1 and TRBJ1-3, is KAGVTQTPRYLIKTRGQQVTLSCSPISGHRSVSWYQQTPGQGLQFLFEYFSETQRNKGNFPGRFSGRQFSNSRSEMNVSTLELGDSALYLCASSSDRANTIYFGEGSWLTVV.

This clone was found once. For the CDR3, the DNA is TGTGCCAGCAGCTCCCGGACTAGCGGTTCCTACAATGAGCAGTTCTTC. Translating it yields CASSSRTSGSYNEQFF. This chain uses TRBV5-4 with TRBJ2-1; TRBD2 matches 10 bases. Per the germline V gene, CDR1 is SGHNT and CDR2 is YYREEE (reference sequence). Trimming cost V 3 bases and J 1 base; bases outside gene matches: 4. This CDR3 spans 16 amino acids.

The V and J genes are TRBV12-3 or TRBV12-4 and TRBJ2-7, with D uncertain. The CDR3 consists of 12 residues. Trimming stripped 6 bases from V and 2 bases from J, with 8 bases between. Written as DNA, the CDR3 is TGTGCCAGCAGCCCTACGCCCTACGAGCAGTACTTC. This gives the protein CASSPTPYEQYF.

This chain links TRBV15 with TRBJ1-2; D is unclear. This CDR3 has 14 amino acids. CDR1 and CDR2 from the germline V gene are LNHNV and YYDKDF (reference sequence). V was trimmed by 3 bases and J by 6 bases, leaving 14 bases between them. CDR3 nucleotides: TGTGCCACCAGCAGGAGAGTATCGGGTGATGGCTACACCTTC. Amino acid sequence: CATSRRVSGDGYTF.

This clone was counted once. The chain carries TRBV7-2 and TRBJ1-2; 7 bases align to TRBD1. The CDR3 is 13 residues long. Germline V gives CDR1 SGHTA, CDR2 FQGNSA. The ends lost 4 bases at V and 5 bases at J; junction bases unmatched: 4. The CDR3 sequence: CASSSDRRYGYTF. CDR3 sequence (DNA): TGTGCCAGCAGCTCGGACAGGAGGTATGGCTACACCTTC. Combining the CDR3 with reference TRBV7-2 and TRBJ1-2 gives the whole variable domain GAGVSQSPSNKVTEKGKDVELRCDPISGHTALYWYRQSLGQGLEFLIYFQGNSAPDKSGLPSDRFSAERTGGSVSTLTIQRTQQEDSAVYLCASSSDRRYGYTFGSGTRLTVV.

This chain joins TRBV6-2 or TRBV6-3 and TRBJ2-7, with D possibly TRBD2 on 6 matching bases. Germline values: CDR1 MNHEY, CDR2 SVGEGT. The CDR3 is 14 amino acids. Trimming removed 0 bases from V and 3 bases from J, with 9 bases in between. CDR3 coding DNA: TGTGCCAGCAGTTACTCGGGACTCCTCTACGAGCAGTACTTC. This encodes CASSYSGLLYEQYF.

The rearrangement uses TRBV19 and TRBJ2-1, with D perhaps TRBD1 or TRBD2 (5 bases each). V lost 8 bases, J lost 6 bases, and 17 bases lay in between. The V gene's germline CDR1 is LNHDA and CDR2 SQIVND (reference sequence). The CDR3 loop spans 14 amino acids. CDR3 nucleotides: TGTGCCAGTGCGGGCCAGGGAATTGGCAATGAGCAGTTCTTC. It translates to CASAGQGIGNEQFF.

V gene TRBV2 combines with J gene TRBJ1-3; the match to TRBD1 covers 7 bases. V gave up 3 bases and J gave up 5 bases; unmatched junction bases: 7. This CDR3 has 15 residues. Germline V CDR1 and CDR2: SNHLY, FYNNEI. The CDR3 spells CASSEIGTDRNTIYF. As DNA, the CDR3 is TGTGCCAGCAGTGAGATAGGGACAGACAGAAACACCATATATTTT.

The V and J genes are TRBV5-6 and TRBJ2-7, with 7 bases matching TRBD1. V was pared by 0 bases and J by 5 bases, with 8 bases of the junction left unmatched. This CDR3 spans 15 amino acids. Looked up from germline, CDR1 is SGHDT and CDR2 is YYEEEE. Written as DNA, the CDR3 is TGTGCCAGCAGCTTGGGGTGGCAGGGGGTCAACGAGCAGTACTTC. Translation gives CASSLGWQGVNEQYF.

The chain uses TRBV7-3 and TRBJ2-7; D may be TRBD2 (5 bases). The CDR3 has 14 amino acids. From germline, CDR1 is SGHTA and CDR2 FQGTGA. V dropped 8 bases and J dropped 5 bases, with 19 bases sitting between them. As DNA, the CDR3 is TGTGCCAGCGCCCATCGGGGTGGTGACGACGAGCAGTACTTC. Translating it yields CASAHRGGDDEQYF.

The rearrangement uses TRBV24-1 and TRBJ2-3; 9 nucleotides match TRBD1. Germline trimming cut 4 bases from V and 1 base from J; bases unmatched to any gene: 5. This CDR3 has 16 residues. From germline, CDR1 is KGHDR and CDR2 SFDVKD. CDR3 region: CATSDRTGAGTDTQYF. CDR3 DNA: TGTGCCACCAGTGACCGGACAGGGGCCGGCACAGATACGCAGTATTTT.

This sequence joins TRBV2 and TRBJ2-7; D is unclear. V gave up 7 bases and J gave up 4 bases, with 8 bases separating them. Germline lookup yields CDR1 SNHLY and CDR2 FYNNEI. The length of the CDR3 is 11 residues. The CDR3 here is CASKRQYEQYF. CDR3 DNA sequence: TGTGCCAGCAAGAGGCAATACGAGCAGTACTTC.

The chain joins TRBV5-1 to TRBJ2-5; possible D gene TRBD2, 6 bases. From germline, CDR1 is SGHRS and CDR2 YFSETQ. This CDR3 contains 16 residues. The V end was cut by 2 bases, the J end by 4 bases, with 18 bases between. The CDR3 sequence is CASSFTTANGGETQYF. The CDR3 nucleotides read TGCGCCAGCAGCTTCACGACTGCGAACGGGGGAGAGACCCAGTACTTC.

The chain uses TRBV3-1 (or the pseudogene TRBV3-2) and TRBJ2-5; no definite D call. This CDR3 region has 15 residues. CDR1 LGHDT and CDR2 YNNKEL come from the germline V gene (reference sequence). V lost 1 base and J 1 base, leaving 10 bases between the germline ends. In DNA form, the CDR3 reads TGTGCCAGCAGCCAAGCGTGGCGGATCCAAGAGACCCAGTACTTC. Protein sequence: CASSQAWRIQETQYF.

The chain recombines TRBV29-1 with TRBJ2-7, with a weak D call TRBD2 (6 bases). V was clipped by 4 bases and J by 5 bases, with 18 bases between them. CDR3 length: 14 residues. CDR1 is SQVTM, CDR2 ANQGSEA, per germline. CDR3 DNA: TGCAGCGTTGGAGGCCAGGGAGGATGGAACGAGCAGTACTTC. It encodes CSVGGQGGWNEQYF.

The chain recombines TRBV18 with TRBJ2-1, with D perhaps TRBD1 or TRBD2 (5 bases each). Trimming left V 2 bases short and J 0 bases short, with 8 bases between. Germline loops: CDR1 KGHSH, CDR2 LQKENI. The CDR3 consists of 15 residues. The CDR3 bases are TGTGCCAGCTCACCAACTAGGGGCTCCTACAATGAGCAGTTCTTC. Protein product: CASSPTRGSYNEQFF.

The chain carries TRBV3-1 (or the pseudogene TRBV3-2) and TRBJ1-5, with a tentative D call TRBD1 (5 bases). Germline CDR1 is LGHDT and CDR2 is YNNKEL (reference sequence). The CDR3 runs 17 residues. The V gene lost 4 bases and the J gene lost 3 bases, with 19 bases spanning the gap. The CDR3 sequence is CASSRGTGQGNNQPQHF. The DNA for the CDR3 is TGTGCCAGCAGCCGGGGGACGGGGCAGGGTAACAATCAGCCCCAGCATTTT.

This sequence joins TRBV20-1 and TRBJ2-5; D is possibly TRBD2 (6 bases). The germline gives CDR1 DFQATT, CDR2 SNEGSKA (reference sequence). The CDR3 runs to 12 residues. The ends were cut back, 3 bases at V and 5 bases at J, with 10 bases in the middle. The chain's CDR3 is CSASDREETQYF. CDR3 DNA sequence: TGCAGTGCTAGTGATCGGGAGGAGACCCAGTACTTC.

The V and J genes are TRBV27 and TRBJ2-3; a possible D gene is TRBD1 (6 bases). The CDR3 runs to 14 residues. Germline CDR1 is MNHEY and CDR2 is SMNVEV (reference sequence). Trimming cost V 5 bases and J 4 bases, with 13 bases left between them. Here the CDR3 DNA reads TGTGCCAGCAGTCCCTTGGACAGAGCAGATACGCAGTATTTT. The encoded protein is CASSPLDRADTQYF.

This chain links TRBV18 with TRBJ2-2, with TRBD2 identical over 7 bases. CDR3 length equals 16 residues. Per the germline V gene, CDR1 is KGHSH and CDR2 is LQKENI. V shed 0 bases, J shed 5 bases, and the junction held 6 bases outside the gene matches. This CDR3 reads CASSPPTSGGTGELFF. The CDR3 DNA reads as TGTGCCAGCTCACCACCTACCTCGGGGGGAACCGGGGAGCTGTTTTTT.

The CDR3 protein is CASSFGAGTDTQYF. The CDR3 nucleotides are TGTGCCAGCAGCTTCGGGGCAGGCACAGATACGCAGTATTTT. The V gene is TRBV5-4, the J gene TRBJ2-3; tentatively, D is TRBD1 or TRBD2 (5 bases each). Germline CDR1 is SGHNT and CDR2 is YYREEE (reference sequence). The CDR3 length is 14 residues. V was trimmed by 2 bases and J by 1 base, leaving 8 bases between them. The full variable domain, in which reference TRBV5-4 and TRBJ2-3 provide the parts outside the CDR3, is ETGVTQSPTHLIKTRGQQVTLRCSSQSGHNTVSWYQQALGQGPQFIFQYYREEENGRGNFPPRFSGLQFPNYSSELNVNALELDDSALYLCASSFGAGTDTQYFGPGTRLTVL.

This clone turned up a few times. The rearrangement links TRBV2 to TRBJ1-2; D may be TRBD1 (5 bases). V lost 1 base, J lost 3 bases, and 15 bases lay in between. The germline V gene encodes CDR1 SNHLY and CDR2 FYNNEI. The CDR3 has 16 residues. The CDR3 region has the DNA TGTGCCAGCAGTGAAGTGGGACTTGGGGGTGACTATGGCTACACCTTC. Its translation: CASSEVGLGGDYGYTF.

The chain uses TRBV7-9 and TRBJ2-7; D remains unclear. The CDR3 spans 12 residues. Germline V gene lookup returns CDR1 SEHNR and CDR2 FQNEAQ (reference sequence). Trimming took 4 bases from V and 5 from J, leaving 9 bases between them. CDR3 protein: CASSSGYHEQYF. The CDR3 region has the DNA TGTGCCAGCAGCTCTGGATACCACGAGCAGTACTTC.